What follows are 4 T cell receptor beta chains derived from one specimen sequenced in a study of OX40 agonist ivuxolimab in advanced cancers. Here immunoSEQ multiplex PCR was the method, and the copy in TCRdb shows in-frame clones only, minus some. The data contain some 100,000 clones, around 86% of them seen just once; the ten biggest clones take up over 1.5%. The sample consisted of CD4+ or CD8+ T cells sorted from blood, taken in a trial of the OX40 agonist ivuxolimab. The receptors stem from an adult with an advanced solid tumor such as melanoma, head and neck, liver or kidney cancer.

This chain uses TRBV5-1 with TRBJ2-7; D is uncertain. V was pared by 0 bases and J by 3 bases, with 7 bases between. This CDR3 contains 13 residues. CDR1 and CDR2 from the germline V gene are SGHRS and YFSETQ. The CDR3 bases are TGCGCCAGCAGCTTGGGTCGGAGCTACGAGCAGTACTTC. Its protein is CASSLGRSYEQYF.

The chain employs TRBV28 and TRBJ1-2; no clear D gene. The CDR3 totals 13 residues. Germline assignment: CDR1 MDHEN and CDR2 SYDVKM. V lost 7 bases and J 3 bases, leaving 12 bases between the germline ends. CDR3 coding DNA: TGTGCCAGCACGTCCGGGCTCCACTATGGCTACACCTTC. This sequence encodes CASTSGLHYGYTF.

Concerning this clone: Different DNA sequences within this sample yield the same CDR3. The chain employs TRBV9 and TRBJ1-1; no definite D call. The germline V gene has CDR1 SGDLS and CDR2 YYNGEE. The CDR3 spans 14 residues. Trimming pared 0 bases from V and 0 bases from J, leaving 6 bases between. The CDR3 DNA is TGTGCCAGCAGCGTAGGAGGAGTGAACACTGAAGCTTTCTTT. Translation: CASSVGGVNTEAFF.

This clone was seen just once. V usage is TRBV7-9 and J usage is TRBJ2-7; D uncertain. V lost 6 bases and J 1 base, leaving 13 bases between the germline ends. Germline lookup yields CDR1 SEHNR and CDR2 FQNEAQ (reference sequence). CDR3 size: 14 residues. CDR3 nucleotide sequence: TGTGCCAGCAGTTTCAACACTTATTCCTACGAGCAGTACTTC. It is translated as CASSFNTYSYEQYF.